The T cell receptor beta chain under discussion was sequenced for a study of CD8 T cells in Susac syndrome. CDR3 length equals 14 residues. Trimming took 7 bases from V and 4 from J; bases not matched to a gene: 9. CDR1 WSHSY and CDR2 SAAADI come from the germline V gene. A quantity of about 0.5 to 1 ug RNA underwent reverse transcription using random hexamers. TCRdb reanalysed the immunoSEQ multiplex PCR reads using MiXCR and keeps one entry per CDR3 protein. The table records about 300,000 distinct CDR3 sequences, about 82% of them present only once. The source material was CD8+ T cells from PBMCs. The chain carries TRBV10-2 and TRBJ2-7; 8 bases map to TRBD1. The TCR sequence derives from a human donor with multiple sclerosis. The CDR3 DNA follows: TGCGCCAGCACCGACGGACAGGGCACGTACGAGCAGTACTTC. Protein: CASTDGQGTYEQYF.